This TCR beta chain stems from a study of cytomegalovirus exposure and HLA in healthy donors. It was with 60 Vbeta and 13 Jbeta primers that the PCR ran. TCRdb's table, derived via immunoSEQ multiplex PCR, lists solely in-frame clones and lacks some. The profile shows approximately 150,000 clones, roughly three quarters of them singletons. A word on this clone: Its antigen is unknown.

V was pared by 6 bases and J by 3 bases, with 14 bases between. This CDR3 spans 14 amino acids. The germline V gene encodes CDR1 LNHDA and CDR2 SQIVND (reference sequence). Overall study results and limits: In a later analysis, common viral pathogens appeared linked to several of the most significant clusters. About 87% or about 30% of the time was how often most TCR beta V segments were productive, according to an earlier analysis.

The sequencing input was PBMCs. The chain employs TRBV19 and TRBJ1-2; D is unclear. The clonotype comes from a human donor in good health. CDR3 residues: CASSLFGEDYGYTF. The CDR3 nucleotides read TGTGCCAGTAGCTTGTTCGGGGAAGACTATGGCTACACCTTC.